This T cell receptor beta chain was documented in a study of T cells in Graves' hyperthyroidism and ophthalmopathy. In its sample, this clonotype was seen a few times. Germline CDR1 and CDR2: SGDLS and YYNGEE. The CDR3 runs 14 residues. Deletions cut 3 bases from V and 0 bases from J, with 10 bases between. Researchers amplified the TCR beta CDR3 regions from RNA transcripts. The HTBI set primed first-round TCR CDR3 RT-PCR. A single record per CDR3 protein comes from TCRdb applying MiXCR to the multiplex PCR reads. The repertoire consists of hundreds of thousands of distinct CDR3 sequences, with roughly 25% occurring once and the leading ten covering about 10%.

The chain is built from TRBV9 and TRBJ2-7; unclear D gene. Sequencing used blood. The TCR originated in a woman younger than 45 with Graves' ophthalmopathy. CDR3 region: CASSDGRNSYEQYF. CDR3 nucleotide sequence: TGTGCCAGCAGCGACGGACGGAACTCCTACGAGCAGTACTTC.